One and the same sample provided the 3 T cell receptor beta chains below, sequenced in a study of T cell responses to AZD1222 COVID-19 vaccine. The method was immunoSEQ multiplex PCR; TCRdb's version includes in-frame clones alone and lacks a portion of them. This table holds about 120,000 clones, about 86% found once. Sequencing was performed on peripheral blood, taken 28 days after the second AZD1222 dose. The receptors shown here come from an adult who received the AZD1222 COVID-19 vaccine.

This chain uses TRBV19 with TRBJ2-3; D gene ambiguous. Germline CDR1 is LNHDA and CDR2 is SQIVND (reference sequence). The CDR3 is 16 residues long. The germline V and J ends were trimmed by 3 bases and 2 bases, with 15 bases remaining between them. The chain's CDR3 is CASSMGSGHTTDTQYF. The CDR3 DNA follows: TGTGCCAGTAGTATGGGTTCCGGCCACACCACAGATACGCAGTATTTT.

CDR3 loop: CAWSPLRGGGQPQHF. CDR3 nucleotides: TGTGCCTGGAGTCCCCTTCGAGGGGGTGGTCAGCCCCAGCATTTT. V is TRBV30 and J is TRBJ1-5; weak D call: TRBD1 (6 bases). V was clipped by 2 bases and J by 6 bases, with 17 bases between them. Germline V CDR1 and CDR2: GTSNPN, SVGIG (reference sequence). The CDR3 extends over 15 amino acids.

The rearrangement uses TRBV15 and TRBJ2-3, with TRBD2 as a possible D gene (5 bases). Trimming removed 2 bases from V and 4 bases from J, with 10 bases in between. Germline lookup yields CDR1 LNHNV and CDR2 YYDKDF (reference sequence). There are 14 residues in the CDR3. The CDR3 DNA reads TGTGCCACCAGCAGATCTTACGGGGCAGATACGCAGTATTTT. Protein sequence: CATSRSYGADTQYF.